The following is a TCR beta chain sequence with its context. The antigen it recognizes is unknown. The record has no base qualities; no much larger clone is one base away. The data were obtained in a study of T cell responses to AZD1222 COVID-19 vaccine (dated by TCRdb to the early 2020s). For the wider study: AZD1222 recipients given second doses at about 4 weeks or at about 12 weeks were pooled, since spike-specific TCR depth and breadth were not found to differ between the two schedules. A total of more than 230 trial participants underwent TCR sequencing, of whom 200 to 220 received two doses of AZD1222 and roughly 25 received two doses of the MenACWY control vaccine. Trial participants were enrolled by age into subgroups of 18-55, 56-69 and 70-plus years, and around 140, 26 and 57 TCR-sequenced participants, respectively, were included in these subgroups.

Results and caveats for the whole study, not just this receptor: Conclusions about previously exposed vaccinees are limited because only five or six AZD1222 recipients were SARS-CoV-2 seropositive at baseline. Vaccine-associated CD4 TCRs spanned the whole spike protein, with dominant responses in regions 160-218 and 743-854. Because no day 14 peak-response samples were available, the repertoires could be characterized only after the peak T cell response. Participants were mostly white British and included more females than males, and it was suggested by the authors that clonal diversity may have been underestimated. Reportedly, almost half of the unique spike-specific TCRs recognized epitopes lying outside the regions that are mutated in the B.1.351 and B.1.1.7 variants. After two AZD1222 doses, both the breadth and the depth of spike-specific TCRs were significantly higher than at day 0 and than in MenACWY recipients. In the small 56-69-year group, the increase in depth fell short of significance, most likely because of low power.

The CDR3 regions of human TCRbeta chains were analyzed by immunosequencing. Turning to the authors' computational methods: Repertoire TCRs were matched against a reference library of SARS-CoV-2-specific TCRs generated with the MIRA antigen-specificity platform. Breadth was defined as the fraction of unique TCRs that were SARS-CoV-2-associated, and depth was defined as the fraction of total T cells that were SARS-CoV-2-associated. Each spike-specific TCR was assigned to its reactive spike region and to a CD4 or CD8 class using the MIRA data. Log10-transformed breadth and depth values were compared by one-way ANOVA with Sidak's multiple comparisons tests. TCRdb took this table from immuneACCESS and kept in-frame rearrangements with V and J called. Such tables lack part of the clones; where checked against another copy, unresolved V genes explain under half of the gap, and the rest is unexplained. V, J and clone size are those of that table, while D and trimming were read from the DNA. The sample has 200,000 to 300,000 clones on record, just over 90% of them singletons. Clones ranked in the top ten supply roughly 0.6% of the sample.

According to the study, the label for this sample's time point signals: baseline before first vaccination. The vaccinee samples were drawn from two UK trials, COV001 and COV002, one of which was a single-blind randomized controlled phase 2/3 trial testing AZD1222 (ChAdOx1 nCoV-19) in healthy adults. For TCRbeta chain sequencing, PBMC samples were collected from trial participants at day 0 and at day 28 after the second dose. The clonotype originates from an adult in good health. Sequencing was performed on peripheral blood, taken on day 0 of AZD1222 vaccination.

The CDR3 region has the sequence CASSPSAYNSPLHF. The nucleotide sequence reads as follows: TGTGCCAGCAGCCCCAGTGCCTATAATTCACCCCTCCACTTT. The V and J genes are TRBV11-2 and TRBJ1-6; the D gene identity is not certain. The germline V gene specifies SGHAT as CDR1 and FQNNGV as CDR2. The V and J ends are trimmed by 5 bases and 2 bases, leaving 7 bases between them. The CDR3, from cysteine to phenylalanine, totals 14 residues. Kept here is only the CDR3 DNA, which spans 42 bases and is read in frame from base 1.